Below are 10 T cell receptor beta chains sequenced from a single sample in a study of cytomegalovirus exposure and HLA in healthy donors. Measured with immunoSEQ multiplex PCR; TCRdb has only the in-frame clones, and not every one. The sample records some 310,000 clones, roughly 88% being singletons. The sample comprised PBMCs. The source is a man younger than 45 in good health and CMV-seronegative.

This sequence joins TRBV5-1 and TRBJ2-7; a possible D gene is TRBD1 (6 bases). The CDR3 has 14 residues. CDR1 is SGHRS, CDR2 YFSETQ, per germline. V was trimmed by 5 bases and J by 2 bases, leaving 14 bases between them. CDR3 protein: CASSWDTATYEQYF. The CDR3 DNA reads TGCGCCAGCAGTTGGGACACCGCTACCTACGAGCAGTACTTC.

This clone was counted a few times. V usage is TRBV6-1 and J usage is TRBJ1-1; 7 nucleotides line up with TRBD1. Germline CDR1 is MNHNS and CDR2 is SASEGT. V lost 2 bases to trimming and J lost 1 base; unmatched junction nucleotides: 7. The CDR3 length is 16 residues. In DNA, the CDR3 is TGTGCCAGCAGTGAATGGGGACAGCCGAAGAACACTGAAGCTTTCTTT. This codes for CASSEWGQPKNTEAFF.

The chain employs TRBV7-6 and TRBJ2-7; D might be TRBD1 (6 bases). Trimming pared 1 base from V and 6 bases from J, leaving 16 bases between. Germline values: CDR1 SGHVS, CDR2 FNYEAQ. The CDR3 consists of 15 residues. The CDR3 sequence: CASSLVRPGAGEQYF. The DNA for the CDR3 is TGTGCCAGCAGCTTAGTAAGGCCAGGGGCCGGCGAGCAGTACTTC.

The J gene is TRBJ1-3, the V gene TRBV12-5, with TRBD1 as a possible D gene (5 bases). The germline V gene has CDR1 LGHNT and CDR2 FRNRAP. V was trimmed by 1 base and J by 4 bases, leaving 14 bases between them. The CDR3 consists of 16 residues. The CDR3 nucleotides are TGTGCTAGTGGTTTGGCTCAGGGTTTATTGGGAAACACCATATATTTT. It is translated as CASGLAQGLLGNTIYF. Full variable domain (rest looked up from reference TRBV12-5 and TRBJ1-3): DARVTQTPRHKVTEMGQEVTMRCQPILGHNTVFWYRQTMMQGLELLAYFRNRAPLDDSGMPKDRFSAEMPDATLATLKIQPSEPRDSAVYFCASGLAQGLLGNTIYFGEGSWLTVV.

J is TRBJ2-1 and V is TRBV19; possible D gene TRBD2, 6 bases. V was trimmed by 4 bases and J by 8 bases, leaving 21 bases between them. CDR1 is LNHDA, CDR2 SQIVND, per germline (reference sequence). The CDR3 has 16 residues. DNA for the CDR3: TGTGCCAGTAGTACCAGAGATTGGAGGGAGAGGGATGAGCAGTTCTTC. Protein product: CASSTRDWRERDEQFF.

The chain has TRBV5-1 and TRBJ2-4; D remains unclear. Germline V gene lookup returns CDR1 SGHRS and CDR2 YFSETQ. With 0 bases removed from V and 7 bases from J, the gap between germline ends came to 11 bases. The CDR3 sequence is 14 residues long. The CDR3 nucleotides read TGCGCCAGCAGCTTGGTTCCTCCTGGCAACATTCAGTACTTC. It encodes CASSLVPPGNIQYF.

CDR3 amino acids: CASSPRGYYGYTF. The CDR3 bases are TGTGCCAGCAGCCCCCGAGGGTACTATGGCTACACCTTC. This sequence joins TRBV9 and TRBJ1-2; D is uncertain. This CDR3 spans 13 amino acids. Trimming took off 4 bases at V and 3 bases at J, with 10 bases between the two ends. The germline V gene has CDR1 SGDLS and CDR2 YYNGEE.

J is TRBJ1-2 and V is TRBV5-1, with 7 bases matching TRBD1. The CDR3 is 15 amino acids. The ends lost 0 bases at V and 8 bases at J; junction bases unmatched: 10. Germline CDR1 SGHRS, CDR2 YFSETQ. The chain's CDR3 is CASSLAEGADRGYTF. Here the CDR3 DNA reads TGCGCCAGCAGCTTGGCCGAGGGGGCTGATCGGGGCTACACCTTC.

The CDR3: CASSTDRSSNQPQHF. CDR3 nucleotides: TGTGCCAGTAGTACGGACAGGTCTAGCAATCAGCCCCAGCATTTT. This rearrangement joins TRBV19 to TRBJ1-5, with 7 bases fitting TRBD1. Germline CDR1 is LNHDA and CDR2 is SQIVND (reference sequence). This CDR3 comprises 15 residues. Trimming took 4 bases from V and 0 from J; bases not matched to a gene: 3.

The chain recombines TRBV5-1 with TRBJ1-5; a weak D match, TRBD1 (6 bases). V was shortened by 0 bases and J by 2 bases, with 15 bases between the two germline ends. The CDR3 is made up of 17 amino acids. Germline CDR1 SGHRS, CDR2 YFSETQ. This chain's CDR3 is CASSLGPTGLGNQPQHF. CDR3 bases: TGCGCCAGCAGCTTGGGACCCACAGGGTTAGGCAATCAGCCCCAGCATTTT.